The rows below give T cell receptor beta chains drawn from one sample of a study of shared clonotypes between healthy human individuals. Measured with immunoSEQ multiplex PCR; TCRdb has only the in-frame clones, and not every one. The table includes some 2,000,000 clones, approximately 94% detected once. Input material: naive CD8+ T cells sorted from blood. Receptors originate from a man between 18 and 29 years old in good health. Both conserved end residues are part of each CDR3. D genes are given only for firm matches. Some rows mark clone size as missing; the rest say once, few, many or name a class of expanded clone.

V,J,D,size,CDR3,DNA
TRBV18,TRBJ1-1,.,.,CASSPAWGTDEAFF,TGTGCCAGCTCACCGGCTTGGGGGACCGATGAAGCTTTCTTT
TRBV27,TRBJ1-6,TRBD1,.,CASSSGQGGSPLHF,TGTGCCAGCAGTTCCGGACAGGGCGGTTCACCCCTCCACTTT
TRBV5-1,TRBJ1-1,.,.,CASSFTPQEMNTEAFF,TGCGCCAGCAGCTTCACCCCACAGGAGATGAACACTGAAGCTTTCTTT
TRBV27,TRBJ2-7,TRBD1,.,CASSSPGTASLEQYF,TGTGCCAGCTCTTCTCCCGGGACAGCCAGCCTCGAGCAGTACTTC
TRBV25-1,TRBJ2-7,TRBD1,.,CASSDQTGYEQYF,TGTGCCAGCAGTGACCAGACAGGGTACGAGCAGTACTTC
TRBV11-1,TRBJ1-5,.,.,CASSEGPSQPQHF,TGTGCCAGCAGCGAGGGCCCGAGTCAGCCCCAGCATTTT
TRBV30,TRBJ2-7,.,.,CAWSSNGGIYEQYF,TGTGCCTGGAGTTCGAACGGGGGTATCTACGAGCAGTACTTC
TRBV7-8,TRBJ2-3,.,.,CASSLLAASTDTQYF,TGTGCCAGCAGCTTACTTGCGGCTAGCACAGATACGCAGTATTTT
TRBV28,TRBJ2-7,TRBD2,.,CASSYGTSSTYEQYF,TGTGCCAGCAGTTACGGGACTAGCAGCACTTACGAGCAGTACTTC
TRBV7-9,TRBJ2-2,.,.,CASSPIGSGELFF,TGTGCCAGCAGCCCTATAGGGTCCGGGGAGCTGTTTTTT
TRBV9,TRBJ1-3,TRBD1,.,CASSARTGAGNTIYF,TGTGCCAGCAGCGCCAGGACAGGGGCCGGAAACACCATATATTTT
TRBV5-1,TRBJ2-7,TRBD2,once,CASSQGLAGGLYEQYF,TGCGCCAGCAGCCAGGGACTAGCGGGGGGGCTATACGAGCAGTACTTC
TRBV5-6,TRBJ2-7,.,.,CASSLGDAYEQYF,TGTGCCAGCAGCTTGGGGGACGCCTACGAGCAGTACTTC
TRBV7-9,TRBJ2-1,.,.,CASSPSVGKEEYNEQFF,TGTGCCAGCAGCCCCTCAGTGGGCAAAGAGGAATACAATGAGCAGTTCTTC
TRBV6-1,TRBJ2-7,TRBD1,.,CASSEIEGAHYEQYF,TGTGCCAGCAGTGAAATCGAGGGGGCGCACTACGAGCAGTACTTC
TRBV7-9,TRBJ2-7,.,.,CASSLGAGDYEQYF,TGTGCCAGCAGCTTAGGAGCAGGGGATTACGAGCAGTACTTC